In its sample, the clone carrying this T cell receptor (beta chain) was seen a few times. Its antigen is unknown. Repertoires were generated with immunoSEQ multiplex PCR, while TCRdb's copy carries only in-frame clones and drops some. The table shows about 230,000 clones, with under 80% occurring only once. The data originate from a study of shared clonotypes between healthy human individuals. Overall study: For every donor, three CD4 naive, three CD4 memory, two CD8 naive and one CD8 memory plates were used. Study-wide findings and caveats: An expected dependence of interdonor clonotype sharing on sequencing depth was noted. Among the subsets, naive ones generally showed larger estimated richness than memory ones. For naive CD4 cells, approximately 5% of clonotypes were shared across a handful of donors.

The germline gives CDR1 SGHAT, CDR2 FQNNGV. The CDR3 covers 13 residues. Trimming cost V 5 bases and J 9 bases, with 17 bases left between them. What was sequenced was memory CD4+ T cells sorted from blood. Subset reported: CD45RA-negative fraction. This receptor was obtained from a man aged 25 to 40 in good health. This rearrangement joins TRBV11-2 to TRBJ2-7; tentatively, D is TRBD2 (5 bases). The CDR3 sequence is CASSLALLSLQYF. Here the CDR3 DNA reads TGTGCCAGCAGCCTAGCCCTCCTTAGCCTGCAGTACTTC. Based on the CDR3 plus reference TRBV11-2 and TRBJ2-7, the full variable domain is EAGVAQSPRYKIIEKRQSVAFWCNPISGHATLYWYQQILGQGPKLLIQFQNNGVVDDSQLPKDRFSAERLKGVDSTLKIQPAKLEDSAVYLCASSLALLSLQYFGPGTRLTVT.